These 23 T cell receptor beta chains originate from one sample sequenced in a study of shared clonotypes between healthy human individuals. Produced via immunoSEQ multiplex PCR; TCRdb's table is partial and in-frame only. Of hundreds of thousands of clones in the sample, around 97% are singletons; the top ten hold about 0.06%. Sequences were obtained from naive CD4+ T cells sorted from blood. Specified subset: CD45RA+ positively selected. The receptors come from a woman in her twenties or thirties in good health.

This chain connects TRBV5-5 to TRBJ2-1, with 10 bases aligning to TRBD2. CDR1 is SGHKS, CDR2 YYEKEE, per germline (reference sequence). CDR3 length: 14 amino acids. With V trimmed by 2 bases and J by 5 bases, 1 base remained unmatched. CDR3 sequence: CASSFTSGDNEQFF. CDR3 bases: TGTGCCAGCAGCTTCACTAGCGGGGACAATGAGCAGTTCTTC. Filled out from reference TRBV5-5 and TRBJ2-1, the complete variable domain reads DAGVTQSPTHLIKTRGQQVTLRCSPISGHKSVSWYQQVLGQGPQFIFQYYEKEERGRGNFPDRFSARQFPNYSSELNVNALLLGDSALYLCASSFTSGDNEQFFGPGTRLTVL.

V and J are TRBV28 and TRBJ1-5; D remains unclear. The length of the CDR3 is 16 residues. CDR1 MDHEN and CDR2 SYDVKM come from the germline V gene. The germline V and J ends were trimmed by 3 bases and 4 bases, with 16 bases remaining between them. CDR3 in DNA: TGTGCCAGCAGTTTTCCCTGGTCCAGCCAAAATCAGCCCCAGCATTTT. Amino acid sequence: CASSFPWSSQNQPQHF.

The chain recombines TRBV6-5 with TRBJ2-5; unclear D gene. V was shortened by 7 bases and J by 1 base, with 13 bases between the two germline ends. CDR3 length equals 14 residues. Germline V CDR1 and CDR2: MNHEY, SVGAGI. The CDR3 here is CASTTPRLQETQYF. CDR3 bases: TGTGCCAGCACCACCCCAAGGCTCCAAGAGACCCAGTACTTC.

V is TRBV18 and J is TRBJ1-2; 7 nucleotides match TRBD1. J gave up 7 bases and V 6 bases, and 11 bases lay outside the gene matches. Germline values: CDR1 KGHSH, CDR2 LQKENI. The CDR3 spans 14 residues. DNA of the CDR3: TGTGCCAGCTCCCGCGACAGGGTGTATAGTGGCTACACCTTC. It translates to CASSRDRVYSGYTF.

This chain connects TRBV27 to TRBJ2-7, with D perhaps being TRBD1 or TRBD2 (6 bases each). The ends were cut back, 6 bases at V and 2 bases at J, with 14 bases in the middle. In germline, CDR1 is MNHEY, CDR2 SMNVEV (reference sequence). The CDR3 runs 14 residues. This CDR3 reads CASRGGHRAYEQYF. CDR3 DNA sequence: TGTGCCAGCAGGGGGGGACACCGGGCCTACGAGCAGTACTTC.

The chain links TRBV5-1 to TRBJ1-2, with 7 bases matching TRBD1. Germline CDR1 reads SGHRS; CDR2 reads YFSETQ. With 5 bases clipped from V and 2 bases from J, the junction kept 12 bases outside the gene matches. The length of the CDR3 is 16 residues. CDR3 sequence reads: CASSRGGTAQNYGYTF. DNA for the CDR3: TGCGCCAGCAGTCGCGGCGGGACAGCCCAAAACTATGGCTACACCTTC.

This rearrangement joins TRBV30 to TRBJ2-1, with 8 nucleotides matching TRBD1. This CDR3 comprises 15 residues. Trimming at V came to 4 bases and at J to 11 bases, leaving 16 bases not matched to a gene. Germline V gives CDR1 GTSNPN, CDR2 SVGIG (reference sequence). CDR3 bases: TGTGCCTGGATGTTGTTGGGGACAGGAGACCGACAGCAGTTCTTC. Protein sequence: CAWMLLGTGDRQQFF. Based on the CDR3 plus reference TRBV30 and TRBJ2-1, the full variable domain is SQTIHQWPATLVQPVGSPLSLECTVEGTSNPNLYWYRQAAGRGLQLLFYSVGIGQISSEVPQNLSASRPQDRQFILSSKKLLLSDSGFYLCAWMLLGTGDRQQFFGPGTRLTVL.

This sequence joins TRBV4-2 and TRBJ1-5; D not resolved. The CDR3 is 13 residues long. Germline CDR1 is LGHNA and CDR2 is YNFKEQ. Trimming removed 4 bases at V and 4 bases at J, with 8 bases between. The CDR3 DNA reads as TGTGCCAGCAGCCTAAACGTGAATCAGCCCCAGCATTTT. This codes for CASSLNVNQPQHF.

This sequence joins TRBV6-1 and TRBJ2-7; D may be TRBD1 or TRBD2 (5 bases each). The CDR3 contains 15 residues. V was trimmed by 6 bases and J by 5 bases, leaving 20 bases between them. CDR1 and CDR2 from the germline V gene are MNHNS and SASEGT. Here the CDR3 reads CASSVMAGAADEQYF. For the CDR3, the DNA is TGTGCCAGCAGCGTAATGGCCGGGGCAGCAGACGAGCAGTACTTC.

The chain uses TRBV27 and TRBJ2-5, with D tentatively TRBD1 or TRBD2 (5 bases each). The length of the CDR3 is 13 residues. V dropped 6 bases and J dropped 9 bases, with 17 bases sitting between them. Germline V gives CDR1 MNHEY, CDR2 SMNVEV (reference sequence). CDR3 sequence reads: CASRGREDRPQYF. CDR3 nucleotides: TGTGCCAGCAGGGGACGTGAGGACCGCCCCCAGTACTTC.

The chain links TRBV10-3 to TRBJ2-7; 8 bases align to TRBD2. The V gene's germline CDR1 is ENHRY and CDR2 SYGVKD. The CDR3 loop spans 16 amino acids. V lost 0 bases to trimming and J lost 5 bases; unmatched junction nucleotides: 9. CDR3 region: CAISESFTGGQDEQYF. The CDR3 nucleotides read TGTGCCATCAGTGAGTCTTTTACGGGAGGGCAGGACGAGCAGTACTTC.

The chain uses TRBV29-1 and TRBJ2-4, with 8 nucleotides matching TRBD1. CDR1 is SQVTM and CDR2 is ANQGSEA in the germline V gene. With 7 bases clipped from V and 0 bases from J, the junction kept 5 bases outside the gene matches. The CDR3 contains 14 residues. CDR3 coding DNA: TGCAGCGCCGGACAGGGACTAGCCAAAAACATTCAGTACTTC. It encodes CSAGQGLAKNIQYF.

The chain joins TRBV2 to TRBJ1-3; no clear D. V lost 5 bases, J lost 0 bases, and 11 bases lay in between. The V gene's germline CDR1 is SNHLY and CDR2 FYNNEI. The CDR3 runs 15 residues. The CDR3 protein is CASSRQANSGNTIYF. The CDR3 DNA reads TGTGCCAGCAGTCGGCAGGCCAACTCTGGAAACACCATATATTTT.

The chain has TRBV6-1 and TRBJ1-1; TRBD1 is a possible D gene (5 bases). CDR1 is MNHNS and CDR2 is SASEGT in the germline V gene. Trimming stripped 6 bases from V and 4 bases from J, with 15 bases between. This CDR3 comprises 14 residues. In nucleotides, the CDR3 is TGTGCCAGCAGACTCCAGGGAGTCGGCACTGAAGCTTTCTTT. Translating it yields CASRLQGVGTEAFF.

CDR3 coding DNA: TGTGCCAGCAGTTCCGCCCTCGTGGCGCGCGAGCAGTACTTC. It specifies CASSSALVAREQYF. This sequence joins TRBV27 and TRBJ2-7; D not certain. Per the germline V gene, CDR1 is MNHEY and CDR2 is SMNVEV (reference sequence). Trimming took 4 bases from V and 6 from J, leaving 16 bases between them. The CDR3 length is 14 residues.

The chain recombines TRBV15 with TRBJ1-5, with 11 positions matching TRBD1. There are 17 residues in the CDR3. Germline CDR1 LNHNV, CDR2 YYDKDF (reference sequence). Unmatched junction bases numbered 7, after V lost 2 bases and J lost 4 bases. CDR3 DNA sequence: TGTGCCACCAGCAGAACCGGGACAGGGGGAAGGAATCAGCCCCAGCATTTT. This codes for CATSRTGTGGRNQPQHF.

V is TRBV28 and J is TRBJ2-3; no firm D call. The germline CDR1 and CDR2 sequences are MDHEN and SYDVKM. The CDR3 runs 14 residues. With 4 bases removed from V and 1 base from J, the gap between germline ends came to 9 bases. CDR3 sequence reads: CASSSPDGTDTQYF. As DNA, the CDR3 is TGTGCCAGCAGTTCCCCCGACGGCACAGATACGCAGTATTTT.

The CDR3 nucleotides are TGTGCCAGCAGCTTATGGGGCGGGAGAAAGGGGAGCGGGGAGCTGTTTTTT. It is translated as CASSLWGGRKGSGELFF. The V and J genes are TRBV11-2 and TRBJ2-2; 7 bases fit TRBD2. The V and J ends lost 2 bases and 7 bases, in that order; junction bases with no gene match: 13. CDR3 length: 17 amino acids. Germline V lookup: CDR1 SGHAT, CDR2 FQNNGV.

The CDR3 DNA reads as TGTGCCAGCAGTCCGTGGGGGCTAGCGGCCTACTCGGGCGAGCAGTACTTC. This codes for CASSPWGLAAYSGEQYF. This rearrangement joins TRBV28 to TRBJ2-7; tentatively, D is TRBD2 (7 bases). The CDR3 runs to 17 residues. V dropped 5 bases and J dropped 6 bases, with 26 bases sitting between them. Germline-derived CDR1 and CDR2 are MDHEN and SYDVKM. Combining the CDR3 with reference TRBV28 and TRBJ2-7 gives the whole variable domain DVKVTQSSRYLVKRTGEKVFLECVQDMDHENMFWYRQDPGLGLRLIYFSYDVKMKEKGDIPEGYSVSREKKERFSLILESASTNQTSMYLCASSPWGLAAYSGEQYFGPGTRLTVT.

J is TRBJ2-7 and V is TRBV19, with 9 bases lining up with TRBD1. Germline CDR1 and CDR2: LNHDA and SQIVND (reference sequence). The CDR3 extends over 16 amino acids. V gave up 4 bases and J gave up 3 bases; unmatched junction bases: 10. CDR3 in DNA: TGTGCCAGTAGTACCGGGACAGGGCGCCCAGTCTACGAGCAGTACTTC. Amino acids: CASSTGTGRPVYEQYF.

This clone turned up a few times. The chain recombines TRBV30 with TRBJ2-7; D is unresolved. The CDR3 extends over 11 amino acids. V lost 5 bases to trimming and J lost 3 bases, with 8 bases between them. Germline V gives CDR1 GTSNPN, CDR2 SVGIG (reference sequence). CDR3 sequence reads: CAWGIHYEQYF. The CDR3 nucleotides read TGTGCCTGGGGGATTCACTACGAGCAGTACTTC.

Written as DNA, the CDR3 is TGTGCCAGCAGCTTGATGTTAGATGACACCGGGGAGCTGTTTTTT. Encoded protein: CASSLMLDDTGELFF. The chain employs TRBV7-2 and TRBJ2-2; D unclear. V shed 3 bases and J shed 3 bases, with 11 bases lying between them. In germline, CDR1 is SGHTA, CDR2 FQGNSA. This CDR3 spans 15 amino acids.

The chain carries TRBV14 and TRBJ2-5; tentatively, D is TRBD1 (5 bases). Germline CDR1 and CDR2: SGHDN and FVKESK. Trimming shortened V by 3 bases and J by 1 base, and 15 bases separated the two germline ends. CDR3 length: 16 residues. The CDR3 region has the DNA TGTGCCAGCAGCCACAGAGGCCCAGGGTCCCAAGAGACCCAGTACTTC. Its translation: CASSHRGPGSQETQYF. The entire variable domain, with the rest obtained from reference TRBV14 and TRBJ2-5, is as follows: EAGVTQFPSHSVIEKGQTVTLRCDPISGHDNLYWYRRVMGKEIKFLLHFVKESKQDESGMPNNRFLAERTGGTYSTLKVQPAELEDSGVYFCASSHRGPGSQETQYFGPGTRLLVL.